This T cell receptor (beta chain) was profiled in a study of early T cells in non-severe SARS-CoV-2 infection. Study-level results: VDJdb matching, biased toward anti-spike CD8 responses, missed private and CD4 specificities.

This clonotype is medium-sized (0.01 to 0.1%) by share. Its antigen is not known. TCRdb independently ran MiXCR on the 5' RACE reads; one entry per CDR3 protein. The sample has around 30,000 distinct CDR3 sequences; 9% are singletons. Trimming took 9 bases from V and 6 from J; bases not matched to a gene: 4. The CDR3 has 12 residues. Germline V gene data show CDR1 as SGDLS and CDR2 as YYNGEE. The clonotype originates from an adult who was a healthcare worker with PCR-confirmed SARS-CoV-2 infection or an uninfected control (not recorded which). This chain joins TRBV9 and TRBJ2-1; TRBD1 agrees at 9 bases. The source material was whole blood. The CDR3: CATGQGSNEQFF. CDR3 in DNA: TGTGCCACTGGACAGGGGAGCAATGAGCAGTTCTTC.